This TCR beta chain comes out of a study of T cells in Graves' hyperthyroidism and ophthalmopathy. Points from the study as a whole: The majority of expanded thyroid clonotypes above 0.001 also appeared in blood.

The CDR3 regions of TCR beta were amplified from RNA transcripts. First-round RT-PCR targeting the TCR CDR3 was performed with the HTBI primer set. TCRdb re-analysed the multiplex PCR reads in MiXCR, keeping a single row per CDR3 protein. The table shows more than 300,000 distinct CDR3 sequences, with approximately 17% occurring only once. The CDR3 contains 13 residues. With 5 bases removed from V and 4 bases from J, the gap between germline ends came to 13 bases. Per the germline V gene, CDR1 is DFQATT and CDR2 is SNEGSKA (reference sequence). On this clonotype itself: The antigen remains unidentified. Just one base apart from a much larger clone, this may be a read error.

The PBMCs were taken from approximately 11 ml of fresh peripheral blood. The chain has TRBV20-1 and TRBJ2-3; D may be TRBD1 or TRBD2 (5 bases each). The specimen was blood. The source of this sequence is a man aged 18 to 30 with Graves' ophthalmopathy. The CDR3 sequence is CSAPIVGADTQYF. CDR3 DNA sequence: TGCAGTGCTCCAATCGTGGGGGCAGATACGCAGTATTTT.